Shown below are 14 T cell receptor beta chains from a single sample sequenced in a study of blood T cell repertoires in COVID-19. Method: immunoSEQ multiplex PCR; TCRdb's copy keeps in-frame clones and lacks some. There are some 69,000 clones in the sample; 89% occur only once, and approximately 5% lies in the top ten. Material: peripheral blood. The receptors come from a woman between 45 and 60 years old with active COVID-19.

V gene TRBV6-6 combines with J gene TRBJ1-2; 9 nucleotides line up with TRBD1. Germline CDR1 reads MNHNY; CDR2 reads SVGAGI (reference sequence). The CDR3 length is 16 residues. The V segment lost 2 bases and the J segment 5 bases; nucleotides outside the gene matches: 9. CDR3 DNA sequence: TGTGCCAGCAGTTACGGGGGACAGGGTTTCCCATATGGCTACACCTTC. Its protein product is CASSYGGQGFPYGYTF.

The chain uses TRBV4-2 and TRBJ2-1; 9 bases line up with TRBD2. Looked up from germline, CDR1 is LGHNA and CDR2 is YNFKEQ. CDR3 size: 18 residues. The junction had 7 bases not matched to a gene; V was cut back by 0 bases and J by 1 base. CDR3 amino acids: CASSQEVAGAGSYNEQFF. CDR3 bases: TGTGCCAGCAGCCAAGAGGTAGCGGGAGCGGGGTCCTACAATGAGCAGTTCTTC.

The V and J genes are TRBV5-6 and TRBJ2-2, with 7 bases lining up with TRBD2. The CDR3 is 17 amino acids. Germline trimming cut 2 bases from V and 6 bases from J; bases unmatched to any gene: 13. Germline V gene sequence: CDR1 SGHDT, CDR2 YYEEEE. The CDR3 DNA follows: TGTGCCAGCAGCTTTTATTCGGCTAGCGGAGGCCCCGGGGAGCTGTTTTTT. Protein product: CASSFYSASGGPGELFF.

The chain is built from TRBV7-3 and TRBJ2-5; perhaps TRBD2 as D (6 bases). The V and J ends lost 6 bases and 1 base respectively, with 15 bases between them. CDR3 size: 15 residues. Germline V gene lookup returns CDR1 SGHTA and CDR2 FQGTGA. CDR3 bases: TGTGCCAGCAGTCTCTCGGGAGCGGCCCAAGAGACCCAGTACTTC. This codes for CASSLSGAAQETQYF.

The V gene is TRBV7-9, the J gene TRBJ2-4, with 9 bases aligning to TRBD2. The CDR3 covers 17 residues. V was clipped by 5 bases and J by 5 bases; unmatched bases: 13. Germline lookup yields CDR1 SEHNR and CDR2 FQNEAQ (reference sequence). CDR3 loop: CASSQIAGVGMENIQYF. Here the CDR3 DNA reads TGTGCCAGCAGCCAGATAGCGGGAGTTGGAATGGAAAACATTCAGTACTTC.

The CDR3 reads CATSDKLAGSTDTQYF. In DNA, the CDR3 is TGTGCCACCAGTGATAAACTAGCGGGAAGCACAGATACGCAGTATTTT. The chain couples TRBV24-1 to TRBJ2-3; 10 nucleotides align to TRBD2. Germline values: CDR1 KGHDR, CDR2 SFDVKD. The V segment lost 3 bases and the J segment 0 bases; nucleotides outside the gene matches: 2. This CDR3 comprises 16 residues.

The rearrangement links TRBV28 to TRBJ2-1; tentatively, D is TRBD2 (5 bases). Trimming stripped 5 bases from V and 5 bases from J, with 13 bases between. Germline V gene sequence: CDR1 MDHEN, CDR2 SYDVKM. This CDR3 is built from 14 residues. The CDR3 region is CASSPLPRDNEQFF. CDR3 nucleotide sequence: TGTGCCAGCAGTCCTCTCCCGAGGGACAATGAGCAGTTCTTC. Looking up the rest from reference TRBV28 and TRBJ2-1 gives the full variable domain: DVKVTQSSRYLVKRTGEKVFLECVQDMDHENMFWYRQDPGLGLRLIYFSYDVKMKEKGDIPEGYSVSREKKERFSLILESASTNQTSMYLCASSPLPRDNEQFFGPGTRLTVL.

The V gene is TRBV14, the J gene TRBJ2-3; TRBD2 aligns across 16 bases. The junction had 8 bases not matched to a gene; V was cut back by 5 bases and J by 3 bases. Per the germline V gene, CDR1 is SGHDN and CDR2 is FVKESK. The CDR3 extends over 18 amino acids. The CDR3 nucleotides read TGTGCCAGCAGCAAACCGGGACTAGCGGGAGGGATGACAGATACGCAGTATTTT. Its translation is CASSKPGLAGGMTDTQYF.

V usage is TRBV5-1 and J usage is TRBJ2-5; the D gene is possibly TRBD2 (5 bases). The CDR3 loop spans 13 amino acids. The V and J ends lost 5 bases and 3 bases respectively, with 11 bases between them. CDR1 SGHRS and CDR2 YFSETQ come from the germline V gene. In DNA, the CDR3 is TGCGCCAGCAGAATAAGAGGGAAAGAGACCCAGTACTTC. Protein: CASRIRGKETQYF.

This clone showed up just once. The CDR3 DNA reads TGTGCCAGCAGTTTATCCGTAGTAGGGAGGGGAAGCAATCAGCCCCAGCATTTT. Translation gives CASSLSVVGRGSNQPQHF. The chain is built from TRBV27 and TRBJ1-5; weak D call: TRBD1 (5 bases). In germline, CDR1 is MNHEY, CDR2 SMNVEV (reference sequence). The CDR3 extends over 18 amino acids. Deletions cut 0 bases from V and 1 base from J, with 16 bases between.

This chain uses TRBV6-5 with TRBJ1-2, with a tentative D call TRBD1 (6 bases). The CDR3 runs 13 residues. Germline CDR1 reads MNHEY; CDR2 reads SVGAGI. Between the trimmed V and J ends, which lost 5 bases and 8 bases, there was a span of 15 bases. Here the CDR3 reads CASSPPDRNGYTF. The CDR3 DNA reads as TGTGCCAGCAGTCCCCCAGACAGGAACGGCTACACCTTC.

The chain couples TRBV7-8 to TRBJ1-2, with 9 bases identical to TRBD1. The trim removed 4 bases at V and 3 bases at J, leaving 12 bases unmatched. The germline CDR1 and CDR2 sequences are SGHVS and FQNEAQ. The CDR3 has 17 amino acids. CDR3 amino acids: CASSSRTGARGYYGYTF. In DNA form, the CDR3 reads TGTGCCAGCAGCTCTCGGACAGGGGCAAGGGGATACTATGGCTACACCTTC.

This chain links TRBV18 with TRBJ2-7; D not resolved. V was cut by 4 bases and J by 0 bases, with 4 bases left in between. Germline values: CDR1 KGHSH, CDR2 LQKENI. The CDR3 has 12 amino acids. CDR3 in amino acids: CASSHGSYEQYF. CDR3 coding DNA: TGTGCCAGCTCACACGGCTCCTACGAGCAGTACTTC.

The rearrangement links TRBV5-6 to TRBJ2-7; TRBD1 matches 7 bases. Germline CDR1 reads SGHDT; CDR2 reads YYEEEE. Trimming cost V 4 bases and J 2 bases; bases outside gene matches: 9. The length of the CDR3 is 15 residues. This CDR3 is CASSPGQAQAYEQYF. CDR3 in DNA: TGTGCCAGCAGCCCTGGACAGGCGCAAGCCTACGAGCAGTACTTC.